This section outlines one TCR beta chain sequence together with its context. The entry originates in a study of blood T cell repertoires in COVID-19. Study context: PBMCs, B-cell-depleted T cells, or T cells were the source of the cDNA or gDNA that made up the material.

The study recruited exposed participants who had met a COVID-19 case within 2 weeks before entry. Study processing details: The assay estimated nucleated cells by amplifying reference gene primers. Clones were read by immunoSEQ multiplex PCR, and TCRdb kept only the in-frame ones, dropping some. The DNA gave D and trimming, while V, J and clone size come from that table. The sample carries about 430,000 clones, roughly 84% recorded once. The CDR3 sequence is 14 residues long. V was pared by 2 bases and J by 5 bases, with 9 bases between. In germline, CDR1 is MNHEY, CDR2 SVGAGI. The gene calls are TRBV6-5 and TRBJ1-4; a weak D match, TRBD1 (6 bases). This clonotype was sampled from a woman between 18 and 30 years old who had been exposed to COVID-19. The sequenced sample was PBMCs or T cells enriched from blood (not recorded which). CDR3 residues: CASSYDRKNEKLFF. The CDR3 region has the DNA TGTGCCAGCAGTTACGACAGGAAGAATGAAAAACTGTTTTTT.